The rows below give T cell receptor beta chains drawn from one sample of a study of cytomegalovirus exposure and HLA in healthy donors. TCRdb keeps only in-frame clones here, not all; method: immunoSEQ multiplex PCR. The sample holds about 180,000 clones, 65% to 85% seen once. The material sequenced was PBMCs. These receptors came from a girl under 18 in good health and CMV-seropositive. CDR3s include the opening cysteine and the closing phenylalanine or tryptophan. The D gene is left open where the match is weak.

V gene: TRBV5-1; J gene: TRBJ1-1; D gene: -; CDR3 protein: CASSLRGQMNTEAFF; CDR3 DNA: TGCGCCAGCAGCTTGAGAGGGCAGATGAACACTGAAGCTTTCTTT
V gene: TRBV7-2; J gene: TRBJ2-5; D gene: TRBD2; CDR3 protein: CASSLGLAGRVGEETQYF; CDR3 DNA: TGTGCCAGCAGCCTAGGACTAGCGGGAAGGGTTGGGGAAGAGACCCAGTACTTC
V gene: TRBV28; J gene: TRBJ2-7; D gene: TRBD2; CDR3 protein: CASSDLKLAGGYEQYF; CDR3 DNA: TGTGCCAGCAGTGACCTGAAACTAGCGGGAGGGTACGAGCAGTACTTC
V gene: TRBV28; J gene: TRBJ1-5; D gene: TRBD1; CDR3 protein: CASSLKGQGFNQPQHF; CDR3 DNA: TGTGCCAGCAGCTTAAAGGGACAGGGGTTCAATCAGCCCCAGCATTTT
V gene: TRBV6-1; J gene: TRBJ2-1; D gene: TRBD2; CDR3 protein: CASSEGGSSYNEQFF; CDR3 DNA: TGTGCCAGCAGTGAAGGCGGGAGCTCCTACAATGAGCAGTTCTTC
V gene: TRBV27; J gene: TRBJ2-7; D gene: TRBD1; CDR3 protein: CASSSPGQGKHEQYF; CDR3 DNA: TGTGCCAGCAGTTCACCGGGACAGGGGAAACACGAGCAGTACTTC
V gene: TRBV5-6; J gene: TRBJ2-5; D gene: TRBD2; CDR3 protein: CASSLLTGTSGNQETQYF; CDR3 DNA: TGTGCCAGCAGCTTGCTCACCGGGACTAGCGGAAACCAAGAGACCCAGTACTTC
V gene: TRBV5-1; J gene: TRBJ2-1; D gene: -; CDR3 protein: CASSPRSWRGSYNEQFF; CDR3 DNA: TGCGCCAGCAGTCCCCGGTCTTGGAGGGGATCCTACAATGAGCAGTTCTTC
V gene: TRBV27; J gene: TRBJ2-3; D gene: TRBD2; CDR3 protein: CASSLWGGGTDTQYF; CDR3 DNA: TGTGCCAGCAGTTTATGGGGGGGTGGCACAGATACGCAGTATTTT
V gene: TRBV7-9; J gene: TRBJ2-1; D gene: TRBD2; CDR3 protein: CASDSGTNFEQFF; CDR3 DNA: TGTGCCAGCGACAGTGGGACTAACTTTGAGCAGTTCTTC
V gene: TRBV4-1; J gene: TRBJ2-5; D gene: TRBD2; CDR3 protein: CASSQRLAWETQYF; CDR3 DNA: TGCGCCAGCAGCCAAAGACTAGCCTGGGAGACCCAGTACTTC